This passage covers 2 T cell receptor beta chains from one sample sequenced in a study of T cells after yellow fever vaccination. TCRdb reanalysed the 5' RACE reads using MiXCR and keeps one entry per CDR3 protein. This table has some 130,000 distinct CDR3 sequences, about 6.2% appearing once. The sample in question was CD4+ T cells sorted from PBMCs, obtained 10 days after the yellow fever booster vaccination. Receptor source: a man aged 25 to 40 who received the YFV17D yellow fever vaccine.

This clonotype was counted at least ten times. The V and J genes are TRBV7-9 and TRBJ2-1; 10 nucleotides match TRBD2. Germline CDR1 SEHNR, CDR2 FQNEAQ (reference sequence). V lost 5 bases to trimming and J lost 6 bases; unmatched junction nucleotides: 7. The CDR3 loop spans 15 amino acids. The CDR3 protein is CASSPGTSVFNEQFF. The DNA for the CDR3 is TGTGCCAGCAGCCCAGGGACTAGCGTATTCAATGAGCAGTTCTTC.

This clonotype was seen ten or more times. CDR3 nucleotides: TGTGCCAGCAGTAGGGGGGGCTCCGAAGCTTTCTTT. It translates to CASSRGGSEAFF. The chain combines TRBV27 with TRBJ1-1, with a weak D call TRBD1 (6 bases). The V end was cut by 5 bases, the J end by 8 bases, with 12 bases between. The CDR3 has 12 residues. CDR1 is MNHEY and CDR2 is SMNVEV in the germline V gene (reference sequence).